Shown below are 9 T cell receptor delta chains from a single sample sequenced in a study of γδ T cells in repeated Plasmodium falciparum infection. Flow sorting of PBMC yielded separate Vgamma9/Vdelta2+ and Vdelta2-negative gammadelta T cell populations for bulk repertoire analysis. TCRdb called clones anew from the multiplex PCR reads with CATT. The sample carries roughly 86,000 delta-chain clones, over 1.3% recorded once. The sample taken for sequencing was gamma-delta T cells from blood. Receptor source: a pool of human donors (malaria-infected and uninfected, not separated).

This clone was seen a few times. The genes are TRDV1 and TRDJ1; D is perhaps TRDD3 (6 bases). No J gene was available from TCRdb, and it was assigned here by a germline match of the DNA. The CDR3 sequence is 24 residues long. Trimming removed 2 bases at V and 0 bases at J, with 37 bases between. Germline V lookup: CDR1 TSWWSYY, CDR2 QGS. This CDR3 reads CALGESVSPNRILGDTPYTDKLIF. The CDR3 DNA reads TGTGCTCTTGGGGAATCGGTTAGCCCTAACCGAATACTGGGAGATACCCCATACACCGATAAACTCATCTTT.

Regarding this clone: The protein held in TCRdb is that of a much larger clone and does not match this DNA's translation at residue 3, likely because of a read error; the protein shown is translated from the DNA. The rearrangement uses TRDV1 and TRDJ1; D may correspond to TRDD2 or TRDD3 (8 bases each). Since TCRdb gives no J gene, matching the DNA to germline was used here to assign it. The CDR3 runs to 27 residues. Germline values: CDR1 TSWWSYY, CDR2 QGS. CDR3 nucleotides: TGTGCTCCTGGGGAACTAAAGACGGTATTGGTAACTTCCTACGTCTGGTGGGGGATTACCTACACCGATAAACTCATCTTT. As protein: CAPGELKTVLVTSYVWWGITYTDKLIF.

The sample holds many counts of this clone. The chain is built from TRDV2 and TRDJ3, with 12 bases identical to TRDD3. The J gene was not available in TCRdb and was assigned here by matching the DNA to germline segments. This CDR3 contains 21 residues. Germline trimming cut 3 bases from V and 0 bases from J; bases unmatched to any gene: 11. In germline, CDR1 is GEAIGNYY, CDR2 EKD. As DNA, the CDR3 is TGTGCCTGTGACTCCGTACTGGGGGATACCTCGGGCTCCTGGGACACCCGACAGATGTTTTTC. The encoded protein is CACDSVLGDTSGSWDTRQMFF.

There are a few counts of this clone. TCRdb's listed protein matches a much larger clone and diverges from this DNA's translation at residue 21, likely through a read error; the protein shown comes from the DNA. The chain is built from TRDV1 and TRDJ1; 13 positions agree with TRDD3. TCRdb gives no J gene; it was assigned here by matching the DNA to germline. The CDR3 is 26 amino acids. V shed 2 bases, J shed 3 bases, and the junction held 33 bases outside the gene matches. Germline V CDR1 and CDR2: TSWWSYY, QGS. The CDR3 DNA sequence: TGTGCTCTTGGGGAAGGAGGCTCGAGAGGGCCCCCGAACTACTGGGGGATACGGGGGAACGCCGATAAACTCATCTTT. Translated, it gives CALGEGGSRGPPNYWGIRGNADKLIF.

About this clone: TCRdb pairs this DNA with a much larger clone's protein that differs at residue 8, likely a read error; the protein shown was translated from the DNA. The rearrangement joins TRDV2 to TRDJ3; D is uncertain. The CDR3 contains 15 residues. V was clipped by 3 bases and J by 12 bases, with 17 bases between them. From germline, CDR1 is GEAIGNYY and CDR2 EKD. The CDR3 sequence is CACDSITDNLRQMFF. CDR3 nucleotide sequence: TGTGCCTGTGACTCGATAACGGACAACCTCCGACAGATGTTTTTC.

This clone was seen more than once but under ten times. This sequence is one base from a far larger clone and is likely a read error. Other DNA sequences in this sample translate to the same CDR3. The chain has TRDV2 and TRDJ3; 11 bases are a match to TRDD3. The J gene was missing in TCRdb and was found by matching the end of the DNA to germline. The CDR3 contains 23 residues. Germline CDR1 reads GEAIGNYY; CDR2 reads EKD. CDR3 residues: CACDTVDLGDTFVGSWDTRQMFF. CDR3 coding DNA: TGCGCCTGTGACACCGTGGACCTGGGGGATACTTTTGTGGGCTCCTGGGACACCCGACAGATGTTTTTC.

A few counts support this clone. A read error likely explains why the TCRdb protein, taken from a much larger clone, differs from this DNA's translation at residue 8; the protein shown is translated from the DNA. J is TRDJ2 and V is TRDV1; 11 bases fit TRDD3. TCRdb leaves out the J gene; it was filled in here by matching the DNA to germline. CDR1 and CDR2 from the germline V gene are TSWWSYY and QGS. The trim removed 5 bases at V and 1 base at J, leaving 21 bases unmatched. The CDR3 sequence is 22 residues long. CDR3 DNA: TGTGCTCTTGGGAGCAACCGGTCTTCCCCTTACTGGGGGATAATTTTGACAGCACAACTCTTCTTT. This translates into CALGSNRSSPYWGIILTAQLFF.

This clone was counted between two and nine times. TCRdb records a much larger clone's protein for this DNA, with a difference at residue 14 that likely arises from a read error; the protein given is the translation of the DNA. The gene calls are TRDV1 and TRDJ1, with D possibly matching TRDD1 (6 bases). Germline CDR1 TSWWSYY, CDR2 QGS. The CDR3 has 19 residues. Trimming took off 1 base at V and 7 bases at J, with 28 bases between the two ends. CDR3 in DNA: TGTGCTCTTGGGGAACCGAGTCCAAATAGGAGGGGCCGCCAGGCTAAACTCATCTTT. Translating it yields CALGEPSPNRRGRQAKLIF.

Note on this clone: The protein given by TCRdb reflects a much larger clone and differs at residue 9 from this DNA's translation, likely from a read error; the protein shown is the DNA's translation. The chain links TRDV2 to TRDJ1; no definite D call. Because TCRdb records no J gene, it was assigned here through a match of the DNA to germline. Between the trimmed V and J ends, which lost 0 bases and 7 bases, there was a span of 14 bases. The CDR3 loop spans 14 amino acids. The germline V gene has CDR1 GEAIGNYY and CDR2 EKD. The CDR3 sequence: CACDTLMGGSKLIF. The DNA of the CDR3 is TGTGCCTGTGACACCTTAATGGGAGGATCTAAACTCATCTTT.